This T cell receptor (beta chain) is from a study of PD-L1 blockade in urothelial cancer. About the research overall: Patients went on atezolizumab at some point between 2012 and 2014, receiving 1,200 mg intravenously every 3 weeks. Bladder-origin urothelial cancer in males covered twenty-five of 29 patients.

This clone has more than one count but fewer than ten. The repertoire was sequenced with immunoSEQ multiplex PCR; TCRdb's copy has only in-frame clones and lacks some. This table holds some 76,000 clones, less than 90% found once. The germline V gene encodes CDR1 LNHDA and CDR2 SQIVND (reference sequence). V shed 9 bases and J 4 bases; nucleotides not matched to a gene: 13. This CDR3 region has 16 residues. Per-patient samples, pretreatment and on-treatment, numbered 1 to 8. The sequenced sample was PBMCs, obtained around atezolizumab (anti-PD-L1) treatment. This clonotype was sampled from a man between 60 and 75 years old with urothelial cancer. J is TRBJ1-2 and V is TRBV19, with 11 bases that match TRBD1. This chain's CDR3 is CASGSRDRGTPYGYTF. CDR3 nucleotides: TGTGCCAGCGGCAGCCGGGACAGGGGGACCCCCTATGGCTACACCTTC.